This TCR beta chain was sequenced during a study of beta chain features in type 1 diabetes. Study-wide points: Lower insertion and higher deletion counts appeared at VDJ junctions in type 1 diabetes patients. Possible PCR preference for shorter templates applied equally to patients and controls. These data did not resolve whether HLA type affects TCRB rearrangement. Among patients with Type 1 diabetes, TCRB CDR3s were moderately but significantly shorter in every one of the four CD4+ subsets.

Since all of the isolated RNA was reverse transcribed, expressed TCRB transcripts were what got sequenced. Some clones are missing from TCRdb's copy, which holds only in-frame ones; the method was immunoSEQ multiplex PCR. Of about 250,000 clones in the sample, 11% to 15% were seen once. This clone was picked up a small number of times. Its target is not known. The CDR3 covers 16 residues. The germline V gene encodes CDR1 LNHDA and CDR2 SQIVND (reference sequence). With V trimmed by 5 bases and J by 0 bases, 7 bases remained unmatched. Sequencing was performed on naive CD4+ T cells from blood. The chain recombines TRBV19 with TRBJ1-1; TRBD1 matches 9 bases. The TCR was taken from a woman aged 35 to 49 in good health. The CDR3 nucleotides read TGTGCCAGTAGTTGGGGGGGACAGGGTCTGAACACTGAAGCTTTCTTT. It yields the protein CASSWGGQGLNTEAFF.